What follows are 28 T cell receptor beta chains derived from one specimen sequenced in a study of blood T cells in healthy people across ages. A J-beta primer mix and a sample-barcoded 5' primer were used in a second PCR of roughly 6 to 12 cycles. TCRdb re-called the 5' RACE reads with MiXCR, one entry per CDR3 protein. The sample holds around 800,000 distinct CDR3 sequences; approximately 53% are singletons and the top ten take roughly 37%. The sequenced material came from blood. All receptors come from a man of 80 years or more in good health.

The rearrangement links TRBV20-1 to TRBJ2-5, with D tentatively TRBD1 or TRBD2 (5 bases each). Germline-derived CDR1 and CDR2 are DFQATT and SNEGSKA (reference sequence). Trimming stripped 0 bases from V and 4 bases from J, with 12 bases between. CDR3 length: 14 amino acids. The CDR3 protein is CSARDFAGGETQYF. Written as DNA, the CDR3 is TGCAGTGCTAGAGATTTCGCTGGGGGAGAGACCCAGTACTTC.

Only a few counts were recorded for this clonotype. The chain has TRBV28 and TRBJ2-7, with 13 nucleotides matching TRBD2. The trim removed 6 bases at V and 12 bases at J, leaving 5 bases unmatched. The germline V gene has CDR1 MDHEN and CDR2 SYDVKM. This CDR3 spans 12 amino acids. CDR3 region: CASRRTSGSGYF. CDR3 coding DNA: TGTGCCAGCAGGCGGACTAGCGGGAGTGGGTACTTC.

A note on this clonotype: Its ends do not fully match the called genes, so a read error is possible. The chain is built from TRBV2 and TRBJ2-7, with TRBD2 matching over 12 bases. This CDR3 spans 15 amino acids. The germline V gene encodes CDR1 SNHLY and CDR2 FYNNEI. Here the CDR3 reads CACSARLAGAYEQYF. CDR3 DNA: TGTGCCTGCAGTGCTCGACTAGCGGGGGCCTACGAGCAGTACTTC.

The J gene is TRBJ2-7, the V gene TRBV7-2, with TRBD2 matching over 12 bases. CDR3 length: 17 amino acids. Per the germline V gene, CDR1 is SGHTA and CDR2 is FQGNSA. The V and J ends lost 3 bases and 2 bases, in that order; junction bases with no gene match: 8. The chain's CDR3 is CASSLVTSGGQTYEQYF. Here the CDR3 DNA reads TGTGCCAGCAGCTTGGTTACTAGCGGGGGGCAGACCTACGAGCAGTACTTC.

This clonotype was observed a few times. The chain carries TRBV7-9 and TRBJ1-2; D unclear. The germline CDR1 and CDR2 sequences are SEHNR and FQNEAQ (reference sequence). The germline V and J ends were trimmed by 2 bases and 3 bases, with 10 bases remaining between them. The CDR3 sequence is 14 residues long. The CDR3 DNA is TGTGCCAGCAGCTTATTCGGGGAGGACTATGGCTACACCTTC. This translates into CASSLFGEDYGYTF.

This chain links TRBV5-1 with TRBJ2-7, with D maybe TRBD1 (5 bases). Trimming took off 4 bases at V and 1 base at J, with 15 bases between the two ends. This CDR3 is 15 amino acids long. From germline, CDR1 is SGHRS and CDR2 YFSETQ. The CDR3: CASSPRTRYSYEQYF. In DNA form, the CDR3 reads TGCGCCAGCAGCCCTAGGACACGGTATTCCTACGAGCAGTACTTC.

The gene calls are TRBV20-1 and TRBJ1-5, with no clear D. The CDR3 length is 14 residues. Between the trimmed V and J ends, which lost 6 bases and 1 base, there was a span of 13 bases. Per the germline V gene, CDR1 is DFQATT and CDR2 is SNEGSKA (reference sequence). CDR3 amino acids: CSAGYATSNQPQHF. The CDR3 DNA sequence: TGCAGTGCGGGCTATGCCACCAGCAATCAGCCCCAGCATTTT.

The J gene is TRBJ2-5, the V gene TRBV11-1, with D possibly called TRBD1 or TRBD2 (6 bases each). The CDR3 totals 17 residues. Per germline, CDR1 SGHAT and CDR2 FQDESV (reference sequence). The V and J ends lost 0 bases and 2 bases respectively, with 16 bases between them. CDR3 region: CASSLAQGGRRQETQYF. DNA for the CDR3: TGTGCCAGCAGCTTAGCTCAAGGGGGGCGCCGGCAAGAGACCCAGTACTTC.

The CDR3 DNA follows: TGTGCCAGCAGCCAAGACGTAGGCGGTCAGTACTTC. Translation: CASSQDVGGQYF. This chain connects TRBV3-1 to TRBJ2-7, with no clear D. Germline values: CDR1 LGHDT, CDR2 YNNKEL (reference sequence). The length of the CDR3 is 12 residues. V was pared by 0 bases and J by 10 bases, with 10 bases between.

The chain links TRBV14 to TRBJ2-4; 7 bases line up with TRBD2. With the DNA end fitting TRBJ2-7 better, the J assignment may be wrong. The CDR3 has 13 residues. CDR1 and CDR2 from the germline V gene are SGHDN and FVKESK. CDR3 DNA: TGTGCCAGCAGCCAAGTGTCTAGCGGCGAGCAGTACTTC. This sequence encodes CASSQVSSGEQYF.

CDR3: CASSVGWAETRDEQYF. Here the CDR3 DNA reads TGTGCCAGCAGCGTAGGTTGGGCGGAAACTAGGGATGAGCAGTACTTC. The chain combines TRBV9 with TRBJ2-7; tentative D call: TRBD2 (5 bases). The V gene lost 0 bases and the J gene lost 7 bases, with 20 bases spanning the gap. This CDR3 has 16 residues. Germline lookup yields CDR1 SGDLS and CDR2 YYNGEE.

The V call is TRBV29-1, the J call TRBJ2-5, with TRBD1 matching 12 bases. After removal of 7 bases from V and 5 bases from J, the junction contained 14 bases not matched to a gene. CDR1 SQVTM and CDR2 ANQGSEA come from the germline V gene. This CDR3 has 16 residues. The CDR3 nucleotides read TGCAGCGCCGCGGGACAGGGGGCGGAGAGAGGGGAGACCCAGTACTTC. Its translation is CSAAGQGAERGETQYF.

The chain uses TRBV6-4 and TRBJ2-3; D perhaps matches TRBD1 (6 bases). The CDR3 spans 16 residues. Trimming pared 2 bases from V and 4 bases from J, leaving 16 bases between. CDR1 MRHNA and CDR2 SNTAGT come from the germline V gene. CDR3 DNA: TGTGCCAGCAGTGACCCTTCCGGGACATCACCAGATACGCAGTATTTT. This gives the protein CASSDPSGTSPDTQYF.

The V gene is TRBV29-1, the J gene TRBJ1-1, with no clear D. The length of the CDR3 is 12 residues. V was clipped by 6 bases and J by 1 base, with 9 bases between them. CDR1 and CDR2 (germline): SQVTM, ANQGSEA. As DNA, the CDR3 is TGCAGCGTCCCCACCGGGAACACTGAAGCTTTCTTT. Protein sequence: CSVPTGNTEAFF.

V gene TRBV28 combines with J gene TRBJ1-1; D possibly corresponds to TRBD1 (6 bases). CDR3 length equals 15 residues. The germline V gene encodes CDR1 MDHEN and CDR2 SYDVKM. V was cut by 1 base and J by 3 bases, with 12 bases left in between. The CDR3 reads CASSLFYRVDTEAFF. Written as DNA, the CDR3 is TGTGCCAGCAGTTTATTCTACAGGGTTGACACTGAAGCTTTCTTT.

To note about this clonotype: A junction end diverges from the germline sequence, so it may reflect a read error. The CDR3 region is CASSVAGQSQPQHF. Written as DNA, the CDR3 is TGTGCCAGCAGCGTAGCGGGACAGTCACAGCCCCAGCATTTT. This chain joins TRBV7-9 and TRBJ1-5; TRBD1 agrees at 7 bases. This CDR3 is built from 14 residues. In germline, CDR1 is SEHNR, CDR2 FQNEAQ (reference sequence).

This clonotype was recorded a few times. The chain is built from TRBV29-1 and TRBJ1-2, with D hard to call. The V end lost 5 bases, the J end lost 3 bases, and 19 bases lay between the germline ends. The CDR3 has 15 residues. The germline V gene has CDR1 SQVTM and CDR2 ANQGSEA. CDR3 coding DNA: TGCAGCGTTCCCCGGACCCTATCGGCCGACTATGGCTACACCTTC. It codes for CSVPRTLSADYGYTF.

In DNA form, the CDR3 reads TGTGCCAGCAGCTCCGCCGGACTGGGGTATGGCTACACCTTC. This codes for CASSSAGLGYGYTF. The rearrangement uses TRBV11-2 and TRBJ1-2, with D unclear. CDR1 is SGHAT, CDR2 FQNNGV, per germline. This CDR3 spans 14 amino acids. The ends were cut back, 4 bases at V and 5 bases at J, with 14 bases in the middle.

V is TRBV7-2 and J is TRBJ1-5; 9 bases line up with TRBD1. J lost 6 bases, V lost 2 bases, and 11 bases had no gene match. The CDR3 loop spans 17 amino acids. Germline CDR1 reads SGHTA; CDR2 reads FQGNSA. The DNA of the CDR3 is TGTGCCAGCAGCTTATTCCCACCGGGACAGGGAGGTCAGCCCCAGCATTTT. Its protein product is CASSLFPPGQGGQPQHF.

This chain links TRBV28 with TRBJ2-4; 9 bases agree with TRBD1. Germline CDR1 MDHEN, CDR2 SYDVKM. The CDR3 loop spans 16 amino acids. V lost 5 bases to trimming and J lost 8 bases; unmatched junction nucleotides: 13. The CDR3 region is CASSPAPGQGLDIQYF. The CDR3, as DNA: TGTGCCAGCAGTCCAGCCCCGGGACAGGGTTTAGACATTCAGTACTTC. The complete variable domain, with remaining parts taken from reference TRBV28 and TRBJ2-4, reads DVKVTQSSRYLVKRTGEKVFLECVQDMDHENMFWYRQDPGLGLRLIYFSYDVKMKEKGDIPEGYSVSREKKERFSLILESASTNQTSMYLCASSPAPGQGLDIQYFGAGTRLSVL.

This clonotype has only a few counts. Written as DNA, the CDR3 is TGTGCCAGCAGCCAAGAGTCACTAGCGGCTTGGAATGGATCCTACAATGAGCAGTTCTTC. Amino acids: CASSQESLAAWNGSYNEQFF. This chain joins TRBV3-1 and TRBJ2-1; 8 nucleotides line up with TRBD2. Per germline, CDR1 LGHDT and CDR2 YNNKEL (reference sequence). Germline trimming cut 0 bases from V and 1 base from J; bases unmatched to any gene: 14. This CDR3 spans 20 amino acids.

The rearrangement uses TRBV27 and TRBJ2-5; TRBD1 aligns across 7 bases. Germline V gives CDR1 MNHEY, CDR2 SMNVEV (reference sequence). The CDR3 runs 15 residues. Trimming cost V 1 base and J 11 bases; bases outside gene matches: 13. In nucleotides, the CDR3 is TGTGCCAGCAGTTTATTTGGGACAGTTGACAATGAGCAGTACTTC. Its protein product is CASSLFGTVDNEQYF.

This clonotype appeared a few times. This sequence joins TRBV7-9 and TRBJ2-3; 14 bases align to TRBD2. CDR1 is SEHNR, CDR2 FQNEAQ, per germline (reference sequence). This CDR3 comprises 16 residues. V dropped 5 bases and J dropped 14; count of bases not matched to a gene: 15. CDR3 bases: TGTGCCAGCAGCCCCGGCGCGACTAGCGGGAGGGCCGTAACGTATTTT. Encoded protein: CASSPGATSGRAVTYF.

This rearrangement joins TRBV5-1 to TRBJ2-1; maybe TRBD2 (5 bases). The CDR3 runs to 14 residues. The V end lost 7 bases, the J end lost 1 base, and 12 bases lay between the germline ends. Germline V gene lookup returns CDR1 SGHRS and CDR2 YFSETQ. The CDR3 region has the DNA TGCGCCAGCGCCGGTCGGGGTTCCTACAATGAGCAGTTCTTC. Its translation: CASAGRGSYNEQFF.

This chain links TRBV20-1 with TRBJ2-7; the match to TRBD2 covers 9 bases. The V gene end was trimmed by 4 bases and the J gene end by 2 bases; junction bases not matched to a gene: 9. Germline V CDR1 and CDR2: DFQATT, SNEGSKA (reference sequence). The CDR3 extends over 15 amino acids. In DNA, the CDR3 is TGCAGTGCTAACCTCCGCGAGCGGGGGGCCTACGAGCAGTACTTC. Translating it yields CSANLRERGAYEQYF.

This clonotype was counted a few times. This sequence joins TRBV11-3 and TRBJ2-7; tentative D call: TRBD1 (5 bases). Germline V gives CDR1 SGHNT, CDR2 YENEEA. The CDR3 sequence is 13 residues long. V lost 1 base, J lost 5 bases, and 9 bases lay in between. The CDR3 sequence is CASSLVPGHEQYF. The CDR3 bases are TGTGCCAGCAGCTTAGTACCAGGGCACGAGCAGTACTTC.

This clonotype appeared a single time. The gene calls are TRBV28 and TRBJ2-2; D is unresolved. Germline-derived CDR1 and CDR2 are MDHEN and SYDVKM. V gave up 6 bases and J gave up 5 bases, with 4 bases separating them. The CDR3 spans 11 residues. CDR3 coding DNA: TGTGCCAGCAGATATACCGGGGAGCTGTTTTTT. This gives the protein CASRYTGELFF.

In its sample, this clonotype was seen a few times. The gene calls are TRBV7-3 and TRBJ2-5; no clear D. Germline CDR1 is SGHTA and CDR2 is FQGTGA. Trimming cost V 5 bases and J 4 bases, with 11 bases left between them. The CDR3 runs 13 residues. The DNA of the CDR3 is TGTGCCAGCAGCCCTTGGATGGGAGAGACCCAGTACTTC. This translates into CASSPWMGETQYF.